The 2 T cell receptor beta chains given below trace back to one sample, sequenced in a study of control samples from healthy donors and cancer patients. Sequenced by immunoSEQ multiplex PCR; TCRdb stores in-frame clones only, minus some. The sample yields 170,000 or so clones, just under 95% seen once. The specimen sequenced was blood. Receptor source: a man aged 18 to 29 in good health.

This chain uses TRBV14 with TRBJ2-1, with 11 bases that match TRBD1. Germline CDR1 SGHDN, CDR2 FVKESK. CDR3 length: 16 residues. V lost 4 bases to trimming and J lost 8 bases; unmatched junction nucleotides: 10. The CDR3 sequence: CASSPRLGQGAYEQFF. In nucleotides, the CDR3 is TGTGCCAGCAGCCCCAGGCTAGGACAGGGGGCATATGAGCAGTTCTTC.

V is TRBV5-4 and J is TRBJ2-1, with a weak D call TRBD2 (7 bases). The V and J ends lost 4 bases and 4 bases respectively, with 18 bases between them. This CDR3 is 16 amino acids long. Per the germline V gene, CDR1 is SGHNT and CDR2 is YYREEE (reference sequence). CDR3 residues: CASSKASGGFYNEQFF. The CDR3 DNA reads TGTGCCAGCAGCAAAGCGTCGGGGGGCTTTTACAATGAGCAGTTCTTC.